This is a list of T cell receptor beta chains from one sample in a study of OX40 agonist ivuxolimab in advanced cancers. Only in-frame clones appear in the TCRdb table, and some are missing; sequencing was by immunoSEQ multiplex PCR. The sample shows some 71,000 clones, more than 80% of them seen only once. The source material was CD4+ or CD8+ T cells sorted from blood, sampled in a trial of the OX40 agonist ivuxolimab. These receptors came from an adult with an advanced solid tumor such as melanoma, head and neck, liver or kidney cancer. Both conserved end residues are part of each CDR3. The D gene is left open where the match is weak. Some rows mark clone size as missing; the rest say once, few, many or name a class of expanded clone.

>TRBD2|.|TRBJ2-3|TRBV5-1
TGCGCCAGCAGCCCCCAGGGACTAGCGGGGGCTTCTAGCACAGATACGCAGTATTTT
CASSPQGLAGASSTDTQYF
>.|few|TRBJ1-4|TRBV29-1
TGCAGCGTTGTGGTGGGTAATGAAAAACTGTTTTTT
CSVVVGNEKLFF
>TRBD1|.|TRBJ2-3|TRBV10-3
TGTGCCATCAGGCAGACAGGGGGCAGGACAGATACGCAGTATTTT
CAIRQTGGRTDTQYF
>.|.|TRBJ1-1|TRBV6-4
TGTGCCAGCAGTGTAGAGGGAGGAGGGACTGAAGCTTTCTTT
CASSVEGGGTEAFF
>TRBD1|.|TRBJ1-4|TRBV28
TGTGCCAGCAGGGGGGGACAGTCTAATGAAAAACTGTTTTTT
CASRGGQSNEKLFF
>TRBD2|.|TRBJ2-7|TRBV30
TGTGCCTGGAGTGTACCACCGCCCGGGACTAACCCTAGGGAGCAGTACTTC
CAWSVPPPGTNPREQYF
>.|.|TRBJ1-2|TRBV19
TGTGCCAGTCAAACACCGGGTCACAGGAATGGCTACACCTTC
CASQTPGHRNGYTF
>.|.|TRBJ2-6|TRBV5-6
TGTGCCAGCAGCTTTCGGCTCTCTGGGGCCAACGTCCTGACTTTC
CASSFRLSGANVLTF
>.|.|TRBJ2-5|TRBV7-7
TGTGCCAGCAGCCAACCCCCCGGTAGCCAGTACTTC
CASSQPPGSQYF
>TRBD1|.|TRBJ2-2|TRBV27
TGTGCCAGCAGTACTCGGACAGGGTCCGGGGAGCTGTTTTTT
CASSTRTGSGELFF
>.|.|TRBJ1-1|TRBV10-3
TGTGCCATCAGTGACACAGTTATGAACACTGAAGCTTTCTTT
CAISDTVMNTEAFF
>.|.|TRBJ2-7|TRBV11-2
TGTGCCAGCAGCTTAGGGCGGAGGTTGGAGCAGTACTTC
CASSLGRRLEQYF
>.|.|TRBJ1-1|TRBV6-1
TGTGCCAGCGGTAACGCGGGTTCTCAGACTGAAGCTTTCTTT
CASGNAGSQTEAFF
>TRBD1|.|TRBJ2-7|TRBV6-1
TGTGCCAGCAGGTACCGGGACAGGGAGGCCTACGAGCAGTACTTC
CASRYRDREAYEQYF
>.|.|TRBJ2-1|TRBV29-1
TGCAGCGTTGATGGAGTGGCGGAGGCAGGGGCCTACAATGAGCAGTTCTTC
CSVDGVAEAGAYNEQFF
>TRBD1|.|TRBJ1-3|TRBV5-8
TGTGCCAGCAGCTTGGTGGGACAGGTCTCTGGAAACACCATATATTTT
CASSLVGQVSGNTIYF
>.|.|TRBJ1-4|TRBV5-1
TGCGCCAGCAGCTTGGGGTCCGAAGAAAAACTGTTTTTT
CASSLGSEEKLFF
>.|.|TRBJ2-3|TRBV19
TGTGCCAGCCTCCGGGACCCCACTGCAGATACGCAGTATTTT
CASLRDPTADTQYF
>.|.|TRBJ1-2|TRBV6-4
TGTGCCAGCAGTAGACAGCGGACCTATGGCTACACCTTC
CASSRQRTYGYTF
>TRBD2|.|TRBJ2-1|TRBV2
TGTGCCAGCAGTGTCTCTAGCGGGGTTGTAAATGAGCAGTTCTTC
CASSVSSGVVNEQFF
>.|.|TRBJ1-5|TRBV6-6
TGTGCCAGCAGTCGACAGGATAGCGGACAGCCCCAGCATTTT
CASSRQDSGQPQHF
>.|.|TRBJ2-2|TRBV19
TGTGCCAGTAGTACCCGCTCAGGGGAGGAATCCGGGGAGCTGTTTTTT
CASSTRSGEESGELFF
>.|.|TRBJ1-2|TRBV9
TGTGCCAGCAGCGTAGACAGGGAGCTCGGCTACACCTTC
CASSVDRELGYTF
>TRBD1|.|TRBJ1-1|TRBV6-1
TGTGCCAGCAAGACAGGGCCTAACACTGAAGCTTTCTTT
CASKTGPNTEAFF
>TRBD1|.|TRBJ2-2|TRBV6-4
TGTGCCAGCAGCCGGACAGGGCAGGCCGGGGAGCTGTTTTTT
CASSRTGQAGELFF
>.|.|TRBJ1-4|TRBV4-1
TGCGCCAGCAGCCAAGTAGGGGTGGCTGAAAAACTGTTTTTT
CASSQVGVAEKLFF
>.|once|TRBJ1-2|TRBV7-9
TGTGCCAGCAGCTTCGGGCAGGACCCCATCTACACCTTC
CASSFGQDPIYTF